This TCR beta chain was identified during a study of CD8+ T cells in alopecia areata. Study conclusions and caveats: Tofacitinib did not eliminate many expanded lesional clones from scalp or blood. Higher clonality than in normal scalp was seen in lesional scalp, especially alopecia totalis/universalis.

RNA was isolated and reverse transcribed to cDNA, the sequencing template. TCRdb's copy holds only in-frame clones and misses some; the assay was immunoSEQ multiplex PCR. The sample consists of around 200,000 clones, roughly 61% of them appearing once. Treatment meaning: oral pan-JAK inhibitor, 5-10 mg twice daily. PBMCs yielded sorted CD4+ and CD8+ T cells. For this clone: The antigen remains unidentified.

Germline CDR1 and CDR2: SGDLS and YYNGEE. The V end was cut by 0 bases, the J end by 3 bases, with 13 bases between. The CDR3 runs to 16 residues. This specimen consisted of CD8+ T cells sorted from blood, obtained at week 24, from a patient treated with tofacitinib. The sequence was obtained from a human donor with alopecia areata. The chain carries TRBV9 and TRBJ2-1; tentative D call: TRBD1 (6 bases). The CDR3 sequence: CASSVAVGASYNEQFF. CDR3 coding DNA: TGTGCCAGCAGCGTAGCAGTGGGGGCGAGCTACAATGAGCAGTTCTTC.